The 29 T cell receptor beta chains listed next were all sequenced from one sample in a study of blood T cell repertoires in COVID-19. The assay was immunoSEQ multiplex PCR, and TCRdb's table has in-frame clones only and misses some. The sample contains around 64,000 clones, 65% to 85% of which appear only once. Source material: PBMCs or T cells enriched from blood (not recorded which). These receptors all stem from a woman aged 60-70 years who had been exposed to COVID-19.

CDR3 sequence reads: CASSLTLGLLNSPLHF. The CDR3 DNA is TGTGCCAGCAGCTTAACGTTGGGACTGCTAAATTCACCCCTCCACTTT. The chain employs TRBV7-3 and TRBJ1-6, with D perhaps TRBD1 (5 bases). Germline V gene data show CDR1 as SGHTA and CDR2 as FQGTGA. Between the trimmed V and J ends, which lost 0 bases and 7 bases, there was a span of 13 bases. The CDR3 has 16 amino acids.

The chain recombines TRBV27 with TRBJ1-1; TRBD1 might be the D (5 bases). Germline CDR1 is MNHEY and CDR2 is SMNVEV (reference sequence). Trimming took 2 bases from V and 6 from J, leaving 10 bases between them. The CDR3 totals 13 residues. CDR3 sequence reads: CASSLGGISEAFF. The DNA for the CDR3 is TGTGCCAGCAGTTTAGGGGGGATTTCTGAAGCTTTCTTT.

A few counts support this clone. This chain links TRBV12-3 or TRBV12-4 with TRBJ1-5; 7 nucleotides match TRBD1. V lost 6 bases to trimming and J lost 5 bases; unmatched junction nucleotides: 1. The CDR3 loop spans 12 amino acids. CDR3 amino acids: CASSTGDQPQHF. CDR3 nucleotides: TGTGCCAGCAGCACAGGGGATCAGCCCCAGCATTTT.

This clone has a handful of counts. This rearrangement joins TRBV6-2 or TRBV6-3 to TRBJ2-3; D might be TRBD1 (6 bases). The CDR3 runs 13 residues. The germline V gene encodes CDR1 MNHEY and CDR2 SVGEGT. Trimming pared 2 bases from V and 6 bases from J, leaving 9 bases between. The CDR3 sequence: CASSYTGLDTQYF. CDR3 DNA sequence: TGTGCCAGCAGTTACACAGGGTTGGATACGCAGTATTTT.

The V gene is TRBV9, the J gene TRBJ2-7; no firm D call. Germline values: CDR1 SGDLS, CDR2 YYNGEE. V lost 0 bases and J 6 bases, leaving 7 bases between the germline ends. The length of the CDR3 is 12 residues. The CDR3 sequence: CASSVATGEQYF. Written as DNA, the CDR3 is TGTGCCAGCAGCGTAGCTACGGGCGAGCAGTACTTC.

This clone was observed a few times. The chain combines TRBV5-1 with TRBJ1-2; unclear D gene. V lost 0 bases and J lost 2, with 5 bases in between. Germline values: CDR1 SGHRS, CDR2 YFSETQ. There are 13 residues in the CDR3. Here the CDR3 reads CASSLGGNYGYTF. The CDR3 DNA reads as TGCGCCAGCAGCTTGGGAGGAAACTATGGCTACACCTTC.

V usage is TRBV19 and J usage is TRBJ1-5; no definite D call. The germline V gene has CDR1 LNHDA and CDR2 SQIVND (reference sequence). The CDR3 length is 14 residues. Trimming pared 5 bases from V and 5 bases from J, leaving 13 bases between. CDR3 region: CASSGVTTYQPQHF. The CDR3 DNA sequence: TGTGCCAGTAGTGGTGTCACTACGTATCAGCCCCAGCATTTT.

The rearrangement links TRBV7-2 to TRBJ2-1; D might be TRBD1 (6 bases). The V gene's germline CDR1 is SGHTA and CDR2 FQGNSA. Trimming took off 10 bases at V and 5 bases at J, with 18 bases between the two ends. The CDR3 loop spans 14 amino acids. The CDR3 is CATRQENFNNEQFF. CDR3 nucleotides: TGTGCCACCAGACAGGAAAATTTTAACAATGAGCAGTTCTTC.

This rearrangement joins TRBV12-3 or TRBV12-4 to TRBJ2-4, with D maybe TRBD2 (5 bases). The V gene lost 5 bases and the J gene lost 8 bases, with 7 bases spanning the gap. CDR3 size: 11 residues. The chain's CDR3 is CASSKEDIQYF. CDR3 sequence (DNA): TGTGCCAGCAGTAAGGAGGACATTCAGTACTTC.

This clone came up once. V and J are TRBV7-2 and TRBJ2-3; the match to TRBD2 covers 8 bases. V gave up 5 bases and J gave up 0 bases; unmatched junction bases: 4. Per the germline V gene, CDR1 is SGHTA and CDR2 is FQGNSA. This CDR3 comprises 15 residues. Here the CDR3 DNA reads TGTGCCAGCAGCGAAGCGGGAGTAAGCACAGATACGCAGTATTTT. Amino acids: CASSEAGVSTDTQYF.

The CDR3 bases are TGTGCCAGCAGCTTAGTAGGCCTAGCGGGGACGAACACCGGGGAGCTGTTTTTT. Its protein product is CASSLVGLAGTNTGELFF. The V call is TRBV11-2, the J call TRBJ2-2; 9 bases are shared with TRBD2. The CDR3 consists of 18 residues. V lost 1 base, J lost 0 bases, and 6 bases stayed unmatched. Germline-derived CDR1 and CDR2 are SGHAT and FQNNGV.

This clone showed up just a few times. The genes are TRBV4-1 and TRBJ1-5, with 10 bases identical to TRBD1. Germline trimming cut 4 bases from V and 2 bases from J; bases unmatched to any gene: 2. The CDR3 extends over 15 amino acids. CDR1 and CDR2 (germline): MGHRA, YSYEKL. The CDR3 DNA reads TGCGCCAGCAGCCCAGGGACAGGGGGCAATCAGCCCCAGCATTTT. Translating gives CASSPGTGGNQPQHF.

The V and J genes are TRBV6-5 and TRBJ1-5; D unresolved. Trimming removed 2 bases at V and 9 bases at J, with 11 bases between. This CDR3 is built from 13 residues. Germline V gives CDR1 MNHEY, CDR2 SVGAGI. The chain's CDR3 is CASSYRGVGPQHF. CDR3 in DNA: TGTGCCAGCAGTTACCGCGGGGTAGGGCCCCAGCATTTT.

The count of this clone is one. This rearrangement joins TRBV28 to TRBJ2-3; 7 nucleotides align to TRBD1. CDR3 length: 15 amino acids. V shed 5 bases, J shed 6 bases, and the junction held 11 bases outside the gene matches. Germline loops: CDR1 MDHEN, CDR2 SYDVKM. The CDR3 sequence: CASSRDSPLGDTQYF. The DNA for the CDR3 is TGTGCCAGCAGTCGGGACAGCCCTCTTGGGGATACGCAGTATTTT.

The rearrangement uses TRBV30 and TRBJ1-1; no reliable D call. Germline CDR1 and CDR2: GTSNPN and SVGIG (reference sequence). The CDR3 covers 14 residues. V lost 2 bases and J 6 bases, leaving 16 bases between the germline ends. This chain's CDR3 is CAWSWKTPSPEAFF. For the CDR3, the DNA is TGTGCCTGGAGTTGGAAGACTCCGTCTCCTGAAGCTTTCTTT.

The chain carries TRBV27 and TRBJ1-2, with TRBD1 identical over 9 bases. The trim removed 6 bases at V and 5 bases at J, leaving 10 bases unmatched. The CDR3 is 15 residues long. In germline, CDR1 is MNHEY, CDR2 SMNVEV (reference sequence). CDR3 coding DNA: TGTGCCAGCAGGCCCCGGACAGGGGAAAGGTATGGCTACACCTTC. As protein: CASRPRTGERYGYTF.

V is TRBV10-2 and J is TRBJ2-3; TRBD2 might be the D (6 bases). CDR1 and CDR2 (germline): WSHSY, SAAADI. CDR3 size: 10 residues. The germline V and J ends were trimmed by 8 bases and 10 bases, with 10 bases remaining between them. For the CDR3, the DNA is TGCGCCAGCGGCTCGGGAGCGCAGTATTTT. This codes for CASGSGAQYF.

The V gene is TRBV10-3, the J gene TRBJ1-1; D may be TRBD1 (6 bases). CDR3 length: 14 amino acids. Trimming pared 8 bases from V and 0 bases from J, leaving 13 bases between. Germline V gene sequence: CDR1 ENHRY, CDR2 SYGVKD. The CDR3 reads CAISRGGLNTEAFF. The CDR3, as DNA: TGTGCCATCTCGAGGGGGGGTCTGAACACTGAAGCTTTCTTT.

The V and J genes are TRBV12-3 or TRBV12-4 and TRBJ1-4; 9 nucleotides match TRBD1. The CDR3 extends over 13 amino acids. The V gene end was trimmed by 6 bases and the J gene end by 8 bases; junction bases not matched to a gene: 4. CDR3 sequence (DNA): TGTGCCAGCAGCAAGACAGGGGGAGAAAAACTGTTTTTT. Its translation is CASSKTGGEKLFF.

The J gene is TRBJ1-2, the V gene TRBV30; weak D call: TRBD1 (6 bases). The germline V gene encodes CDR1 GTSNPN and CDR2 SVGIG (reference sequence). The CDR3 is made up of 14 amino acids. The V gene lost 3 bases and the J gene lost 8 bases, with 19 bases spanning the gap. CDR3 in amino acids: CAWRPWGQGQGYTF. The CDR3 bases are TGTGCCTGGAGGCCTTGGGGACAAGGCCAAGGCTACACCTTC.

This CDR3 is CAWSKSRIVTGELFF. The CDR3 nucleotides are TGTGCCTGGAGTAAGTCCAGGATCGTGACCGGGGAGCTGTTTTTT. This chain connects TRBV30 to TRBJ2-2; no clear D gene. V was trimmed by 2 bases and J by 5 bases, leaving 15 bases between them. Germline assignment: CDR1 GTSNPN and CDR2 SVGIG (reference sequence). The CDR3 is made up of 15 amino acids.

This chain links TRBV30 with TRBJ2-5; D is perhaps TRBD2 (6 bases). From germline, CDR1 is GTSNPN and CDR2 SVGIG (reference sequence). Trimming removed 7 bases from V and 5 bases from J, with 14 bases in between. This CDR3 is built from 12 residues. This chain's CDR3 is CALAGGTETQYF. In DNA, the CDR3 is TGTGCCTTGGCAGGTGGGACTGAGACCCAGTACTTC.

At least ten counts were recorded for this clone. The CDR3 coding sequence is TGCGCCAGCAGCGCCAGGGGGCAAGGAAACACCATATATTTT. This sequence encodes CASSARGQGNTIYF. The rearrangement links TRBV5-1 to TRBJ1-3, with 8 bases identical to TRBD1. The CDR3 is 14 residues long. Looked up from germline, CDR1 is SGHRS and CDR2 is YFSETQ. V was clipped by 4 bases and J by 4 bases; unmatched bases: 4.

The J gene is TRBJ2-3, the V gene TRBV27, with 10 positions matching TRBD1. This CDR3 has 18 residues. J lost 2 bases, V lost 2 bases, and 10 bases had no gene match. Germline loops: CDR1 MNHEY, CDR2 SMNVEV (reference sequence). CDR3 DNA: TGTGCCAGCAGTTTACGCGCCCCGGGACAGGGGATCACAGATACGCAGTATTTT. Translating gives CASSLRAPGQGITDTQYF.

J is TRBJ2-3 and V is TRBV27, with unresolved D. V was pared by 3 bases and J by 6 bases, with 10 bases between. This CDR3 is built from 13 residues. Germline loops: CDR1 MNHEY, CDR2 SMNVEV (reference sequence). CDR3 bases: TGTGCCAGCAGTTTTCGGCAGGTGGATACGCAGTATTTT. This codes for CASSFRQVDTQYF.

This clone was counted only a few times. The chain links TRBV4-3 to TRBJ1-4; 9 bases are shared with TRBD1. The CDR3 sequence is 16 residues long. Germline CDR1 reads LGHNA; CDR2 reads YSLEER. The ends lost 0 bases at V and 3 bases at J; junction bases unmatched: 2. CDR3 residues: CASSQEQGAANEKLFF. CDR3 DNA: TGCGCCAGCAGCCAAGAACAGGGGGCAGCTAATGAAAAACTGTTTTTT.

The CDR3 DNA sequence: TGCGCCAGCAGCCAAGAAGGCAGGCTAAATGAAAAACTGTTTTTT. It yields the protein CASSQEGRLNEKLFF. The chain links TRBV4-1 to TRBJ1-4; D not resolved. V was clipped by 0 bases and J by 5 bases, with 10 bases between them. The CDR3 runs to 15 residues. From germline, CDR1 is MGHRA and CDR2 YSYEKL.

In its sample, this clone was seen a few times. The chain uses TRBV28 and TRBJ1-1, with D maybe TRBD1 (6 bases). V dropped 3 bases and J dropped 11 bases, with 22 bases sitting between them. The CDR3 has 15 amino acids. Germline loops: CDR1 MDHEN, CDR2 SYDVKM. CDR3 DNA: TGTGCCAGCAGTTTGGGGGCCGGAGGCGCGCTGGGCGCTTTCTTT. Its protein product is CASSLGAGGALGAFF.

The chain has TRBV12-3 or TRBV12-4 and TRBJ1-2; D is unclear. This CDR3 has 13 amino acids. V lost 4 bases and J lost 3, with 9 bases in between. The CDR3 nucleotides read TGTGCCAGCAGTTCGGCAGGATACTATGGCTACACCTTC. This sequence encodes CASSSAGYYGYTF.